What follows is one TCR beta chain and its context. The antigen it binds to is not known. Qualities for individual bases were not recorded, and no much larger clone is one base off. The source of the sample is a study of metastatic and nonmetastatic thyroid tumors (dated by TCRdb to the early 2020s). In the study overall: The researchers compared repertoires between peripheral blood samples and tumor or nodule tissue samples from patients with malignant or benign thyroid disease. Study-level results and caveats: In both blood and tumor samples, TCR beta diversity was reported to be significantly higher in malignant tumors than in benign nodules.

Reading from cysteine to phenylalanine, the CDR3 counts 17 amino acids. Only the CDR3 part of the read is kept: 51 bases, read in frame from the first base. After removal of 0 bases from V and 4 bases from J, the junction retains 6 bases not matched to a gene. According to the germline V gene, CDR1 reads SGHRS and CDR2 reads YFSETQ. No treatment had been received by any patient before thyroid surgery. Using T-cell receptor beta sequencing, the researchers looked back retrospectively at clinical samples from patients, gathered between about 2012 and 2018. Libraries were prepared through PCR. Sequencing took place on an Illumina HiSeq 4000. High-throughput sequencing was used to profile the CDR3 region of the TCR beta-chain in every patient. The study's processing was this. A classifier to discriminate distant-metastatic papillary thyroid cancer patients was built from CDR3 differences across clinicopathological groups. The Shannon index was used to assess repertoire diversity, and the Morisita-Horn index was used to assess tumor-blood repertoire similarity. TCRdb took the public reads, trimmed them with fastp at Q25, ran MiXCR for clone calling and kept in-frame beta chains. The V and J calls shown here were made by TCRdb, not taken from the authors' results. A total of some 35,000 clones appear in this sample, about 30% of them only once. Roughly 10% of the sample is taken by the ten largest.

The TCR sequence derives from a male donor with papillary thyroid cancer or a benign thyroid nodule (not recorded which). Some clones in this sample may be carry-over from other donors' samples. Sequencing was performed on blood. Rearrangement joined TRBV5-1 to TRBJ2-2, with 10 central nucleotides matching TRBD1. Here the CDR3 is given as CASSLVWDRGPTGELFF. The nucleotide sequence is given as TGCGCCAGCAGCTTGGTTTGGGACAGGGGCCCCACCGGGGAGCTGTTTTTT.